What follows are 6 T cell receptor beta chains derived from one specimen sequenced in a study of regulatory T cells in long-lasting Graves disease. Stated time point: newly diagnosed GD, antithyroid drugs for less than 3 months. PBMC RNA was the source of the TCR library. Building the TCR beta libraries relied on iRepertoire HTBI primers, and CDR3 regions underwent Arm-PCR. TCRdb reanalysed the multiplex PCR reads using MiXCR and keeps one entry per CDR3 protein. The sample has some 600,000 distinct CDR3 sequences; approximately 16% are singletons. The sample was also linked to a second study, of T cells in Graves' hyperthyroidism and ophthalmopathy.

The sequencing used peripheral blood mononuclear cells (PBMCs), collected at new diagnosis, from a patient treated with antithyroid drugs. Every receptor here comes from a man between 18 and 35 years old with Graves disease.

This clonotype was counted at least ten times. The rearrangement joins TRBV12-3 or TRBV12-4 to TRBJ2-5; 10 nucleotides align to TRBD2. This CDR3 spans 15 amino acids. Losses at the gene ends were 3 bases for V and 5 bases for J; bases not matched to a gene: 6. CDR3 DNA: TGTGCCAGCAGTTTGAGTAGCGGGAGGTGGGAGACCCAGTACTTC. Amino acid sequence: CASSLSSGRWETQYF.

At least ten counts were recorded for this clonotype. The chain's CDR3 is CASSPDQRSSYEQYF. For the CDR3, the DNA is TGCGCCAGCAGCCCCGACCAAAGGAGCTCCTACGAGCAGTACTTC. The rearrangement joins TRBV5-1 to TRBJ2-7, with D hard to call. Germline V gene lookup returns CDR1 SGHRS and CDR2 YFSETQ. The CDR3 has 15 residues. Trimming left V 4 bases short and J 0 bases short, with 14 bases between.

This chain uses TRBV2 with TRBJ2-7; D is perhaps TRBD2 (5 bases). The CDR3 contains 12 residues. Germline V gene lookup returns CDR1 SNHLY and CDR2 FYNNEI. Trimming removed 3 bases from V and 6 bases from J, with 9 bases in between. CDR3 sequence (DNA): TGTGCCAGCAGTGACCGGGGAACCGAGCAGTACTTC. Protein sequence: CASSDRGTEQYF. Variable domain in full (rest from reference TRBV2 and TRBJ2-7): EPEVTQTPSHQVTQMGQEVILRCVPISNHLYFYWYRQILGQKVEFLVSFYNNEISEKSEIFDDQFSVERPDGSNFTLKIRSTKLEDSAMYFCASSDRGTEQYFGPGTRLTVT.

V is TRBV12-5 and J is TRBJ2-5, with D unresolved. This CDR3 has 14 residues. CDR1 and CDR2 (germline): LGHNT, FRNRAP. V was trimmed by 1 base and J by 3 bases, leaving 9 bases between them. CDR3 protein: CASGLGLVEETQYF. The CDR3 coding sequence is TGTGCTAGTGGTTTGGGGCTAGTTGAAGAGACCCAGTACTTC.

Regarding this clonotype: Given a much more abundant clone one base away, this may be a read error. The V and J genes are TRBV6-9 and TRBJ2-1, with 7 bases fitting TRBD2. CDR3 length: 15 amino acids. Germline CDR1 is MNHGY and CDR2 is SVAAGI. This chain's CDR3 is CASSYVGGPPNERFF. DNA of the CDR3: TGTGCCAGCAGTTACGTGGGAGGGCCTCCCAATGAGCGGTTCTTC.

This clonotype was found a few times. This rearrangement joins TRBV7-9 to TRBJ1-1, with D possibly TRBD1 on 6 matching bases. The CDR3 is 15 residues long. Per the germline V gene, CDR1 is SEHNR and CDR2 is FQNEAQ (reference sequence). The V end lost 6 bases, the J end lost 6 bases, and 20 bases lay between the germline ends. Written as DNA, the CDR3 is TGTGCCAGCAGTTACACCTCAAATACAGGGCCTGAAGCTTTCTTT. It translates to CASSYTSNTGPEAFF.